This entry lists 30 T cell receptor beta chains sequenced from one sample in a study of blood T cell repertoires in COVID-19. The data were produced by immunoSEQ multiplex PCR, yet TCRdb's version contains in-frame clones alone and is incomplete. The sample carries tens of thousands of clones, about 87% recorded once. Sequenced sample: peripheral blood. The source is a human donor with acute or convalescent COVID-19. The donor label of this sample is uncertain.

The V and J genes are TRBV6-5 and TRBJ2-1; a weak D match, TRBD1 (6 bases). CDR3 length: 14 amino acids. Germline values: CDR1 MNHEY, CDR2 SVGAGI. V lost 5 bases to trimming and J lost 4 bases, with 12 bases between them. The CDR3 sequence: CASSNRDKYNEQFF. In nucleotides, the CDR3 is TGTGCCAGCAGTAACCGGGACAAGTACAATGAGCAGTTCTTC.

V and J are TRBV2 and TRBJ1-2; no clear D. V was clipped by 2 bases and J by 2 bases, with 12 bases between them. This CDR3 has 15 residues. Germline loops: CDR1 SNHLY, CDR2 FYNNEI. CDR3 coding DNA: TGTGCCAGCAGTGAACGAGCCGGGGAAAACTATGGCTACACCTTC. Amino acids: CASSERAGENYGYTF. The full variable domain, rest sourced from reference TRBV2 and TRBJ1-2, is EPEVTQTPSHQVTQMGQEVILRCVPISNHLYFYWYRQILGQKVEFLVSFYNNEISEKSEIFDDQFSVERPDGSNFTLKIRSTKLEDSAMYFCASSERAGENYGYTFGSGTRLTVV.

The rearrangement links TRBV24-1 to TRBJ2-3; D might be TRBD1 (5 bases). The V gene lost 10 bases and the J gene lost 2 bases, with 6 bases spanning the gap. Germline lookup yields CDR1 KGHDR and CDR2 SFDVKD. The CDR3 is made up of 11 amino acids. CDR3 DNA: TGTGCCACAGGGGTCACAGATACGCAGTATTTT. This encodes CATGVTDTQYF.

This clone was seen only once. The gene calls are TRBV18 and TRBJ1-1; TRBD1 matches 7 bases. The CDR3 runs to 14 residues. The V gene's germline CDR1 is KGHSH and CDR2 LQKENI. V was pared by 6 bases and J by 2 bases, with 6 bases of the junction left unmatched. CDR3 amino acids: CASSPGQRNTEAFF. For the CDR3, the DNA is TGTGCCAGCTCGCCGGGACAGAGAAACACTGAAGCTTTCTTT.

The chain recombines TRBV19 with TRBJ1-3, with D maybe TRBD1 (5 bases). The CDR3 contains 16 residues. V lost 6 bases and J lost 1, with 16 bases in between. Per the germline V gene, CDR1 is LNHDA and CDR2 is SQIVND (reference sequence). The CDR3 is CASRLGAVASGNTIYF. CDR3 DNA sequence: TGTGCCAGTAGACTTGGGGCCGTTGCTTCTGGAAACACCATATATTTT.

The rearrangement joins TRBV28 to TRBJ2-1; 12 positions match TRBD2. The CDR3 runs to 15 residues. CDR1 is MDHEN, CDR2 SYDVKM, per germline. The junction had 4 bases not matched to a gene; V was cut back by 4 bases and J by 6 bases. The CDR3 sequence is CASSSASGGANEQFF. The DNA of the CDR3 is TGTGCCAGCAGTTCAGCTAGCGGGGGGGCCAATGAGCAGTTCTTC. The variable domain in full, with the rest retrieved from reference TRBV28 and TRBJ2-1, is DVKVTQSSRYLVKRTGEKVFLECVQDMDHENMFWYRQDPGLGLRLIYFSYDVKMKEKGDIPEGYSVSREKKERFSLILESASTNQTSMYLCASSSASGGANEQFFGPGTRLTVL.

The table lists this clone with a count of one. The CDR3: CASSLANRGGQETQYF. DNA for the CDR3: TGTGCCAGCAGCTTGGCTAACAGGGGGGGACAAGAGACCCAGTACTTC. The chain joins TRBV5-4 to TRBJ2-5, with TRBD1 as a possible D gene (8 bases). V lost 0 bases and J 2 bases, leaving 14 bases between the germline ends. This CDR3 has 16 amino acids. Germline CDR1 is SGHNT and CDR2 is YYREEE (reference sequence). The variable domain in full, with the rest retrieved from reference TRBV5-4 and TRBJ2-5, is ETGVTQSPTHLIKTRGQQVTLRCSSQSGHNTVSWYQQALGQGPQFIFQYYREEENGRGNFPPRFSGLQFPNYSSELNVNALELDDSALYLCASSLANRGGQETQYFGPGTRLLVL.

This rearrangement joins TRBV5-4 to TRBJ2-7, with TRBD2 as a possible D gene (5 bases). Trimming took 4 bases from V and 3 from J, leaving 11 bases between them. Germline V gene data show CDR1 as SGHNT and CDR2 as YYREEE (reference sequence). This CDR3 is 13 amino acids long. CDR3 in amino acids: CASSQNRGYEQYF. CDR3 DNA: TGTGCCAGCAGCCAAAATCGGGGCTACGAGCAGTACTTC.

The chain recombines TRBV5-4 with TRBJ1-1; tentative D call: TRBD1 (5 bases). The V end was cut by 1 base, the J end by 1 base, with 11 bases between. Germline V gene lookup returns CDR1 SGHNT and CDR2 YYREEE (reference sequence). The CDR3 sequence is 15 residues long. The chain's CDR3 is CASSLRQGGNTEAFF. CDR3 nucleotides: TGTGCCAGCAGCTTGCGTCAGGGTGGGAACACTGAAGCTTTCTTT.

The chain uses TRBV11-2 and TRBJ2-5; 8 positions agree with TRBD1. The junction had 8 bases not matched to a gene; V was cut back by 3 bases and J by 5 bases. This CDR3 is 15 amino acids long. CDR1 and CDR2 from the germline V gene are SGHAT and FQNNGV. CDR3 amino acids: CASSFGQGGWETQYF. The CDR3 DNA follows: TGTGCCAGCAGCTTCGGACAGGGAGGTTGGGAGACCCAGTACTTC.

The CDR3 loop is CASSPRTVRGYTF. The CDR3 DNA reads TGCGCCAGCAGTCCCAGGACAGTACGTGGCTACACCTTC. This chain uses TRBV23-1 with TRBJ1-2; tentatively, D is TRBD1 (6 bases). TRBV23-1 is assigned to the ORF class and has an uncertain function. The CDR3 is 13 residues long. Trimming removed 4 bases at V and 7 bases at J, with 13 bases between.

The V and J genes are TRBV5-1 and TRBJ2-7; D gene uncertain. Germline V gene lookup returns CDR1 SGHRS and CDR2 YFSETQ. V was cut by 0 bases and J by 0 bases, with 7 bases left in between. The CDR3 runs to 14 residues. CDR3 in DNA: TGCGCCAGCAGCTTGGACAGCCCCTCCTACGAGCAGTACTTC. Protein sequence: CASSLDSPSYEQYF.

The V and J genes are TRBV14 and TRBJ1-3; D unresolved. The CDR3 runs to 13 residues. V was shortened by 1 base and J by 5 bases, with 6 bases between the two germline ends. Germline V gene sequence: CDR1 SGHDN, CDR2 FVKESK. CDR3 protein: CASSQVGRNTIYF. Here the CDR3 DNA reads TGTGCCAGCAGCCAAGTCGGGAGAAACACCATATATTTT.

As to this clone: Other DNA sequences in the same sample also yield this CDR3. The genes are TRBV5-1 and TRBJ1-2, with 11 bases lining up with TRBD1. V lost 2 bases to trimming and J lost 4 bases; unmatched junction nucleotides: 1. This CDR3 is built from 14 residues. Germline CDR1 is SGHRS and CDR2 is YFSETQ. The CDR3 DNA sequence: TGCGCCAGCAGCTTAGGGACAGGGGGCTATGGCTACACCTTC. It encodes CASSLGTGGYGYTF. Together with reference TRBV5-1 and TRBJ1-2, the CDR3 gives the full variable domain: KAGVTQTPRYLIKTRGQQVTLSCSPISGHRSVSWYQQTPGQGLQFLFEYFSETQRNKGNFPGRFSGRQFSNSRSEMNVSTLELGDSALYLCASSLGTGGYGYTFGSGTRLTVV.

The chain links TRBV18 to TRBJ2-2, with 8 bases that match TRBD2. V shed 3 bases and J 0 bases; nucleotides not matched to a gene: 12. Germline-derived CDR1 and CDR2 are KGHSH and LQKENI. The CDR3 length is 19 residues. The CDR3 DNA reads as TGTGCCAGCTCACCCATACTGCCTGGGACTAGACCGAACACCGGGGAGCTGTTTTTT. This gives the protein CASSPILPGTRPNTGELFF.

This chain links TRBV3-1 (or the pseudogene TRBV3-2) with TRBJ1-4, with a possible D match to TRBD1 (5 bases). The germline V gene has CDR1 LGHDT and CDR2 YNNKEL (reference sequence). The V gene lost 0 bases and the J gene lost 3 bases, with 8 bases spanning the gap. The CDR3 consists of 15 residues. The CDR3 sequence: CASSQDVGPNEKLFF. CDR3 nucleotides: TGTGCCAGCAGCCAAGACGTGGGGCCTAATGAAAAACTGTTTTTT.

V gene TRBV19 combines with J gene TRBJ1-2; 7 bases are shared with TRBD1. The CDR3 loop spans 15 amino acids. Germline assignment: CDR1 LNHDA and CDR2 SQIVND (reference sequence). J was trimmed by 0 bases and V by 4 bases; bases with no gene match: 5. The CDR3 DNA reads TGTGCCAGTAGTACATACGGGACAGCTAACTATGGCTACACCTTC. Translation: CASSTYGTANYGYTF.

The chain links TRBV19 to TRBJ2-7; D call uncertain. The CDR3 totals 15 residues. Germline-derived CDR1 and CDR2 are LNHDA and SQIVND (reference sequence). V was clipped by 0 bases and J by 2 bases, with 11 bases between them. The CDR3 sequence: CASSIDHSFTYEQYF. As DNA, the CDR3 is TGTGCCAGTAGTATAGATCACAGCTTCACCTACGAGCAGTACTTC.

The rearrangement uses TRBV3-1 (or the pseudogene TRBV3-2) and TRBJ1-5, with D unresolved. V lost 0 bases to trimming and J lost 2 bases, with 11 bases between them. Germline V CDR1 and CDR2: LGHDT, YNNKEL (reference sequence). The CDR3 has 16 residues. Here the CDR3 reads CASSQDSRGGNQPQHF. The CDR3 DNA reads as TGTGCCAGCAGCCAAGATTCTCGCGGGGGCAATCAGCCCCAGCATTTT.

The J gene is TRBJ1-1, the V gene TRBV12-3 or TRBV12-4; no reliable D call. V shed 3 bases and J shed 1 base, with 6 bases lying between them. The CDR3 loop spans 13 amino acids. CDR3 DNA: TGTGCCAGCAGTTTGGGAGAGAACACTGAAGCTTTCTTT. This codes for CASSLGENTEAFF.

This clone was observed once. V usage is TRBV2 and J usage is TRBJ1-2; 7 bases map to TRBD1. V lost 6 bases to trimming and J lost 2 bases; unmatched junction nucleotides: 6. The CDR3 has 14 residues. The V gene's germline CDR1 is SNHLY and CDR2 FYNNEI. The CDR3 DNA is TGTGCCAGCAGCCCGACAGGGACCAACTATGGCTACACCTTC. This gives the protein CASSPTGTNYGYTF. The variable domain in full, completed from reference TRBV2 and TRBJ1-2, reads EPEVTQTPSHQVTQMGQEVILRCVPISNHLYFYWYRQILGQKVEFLVSFYNNEISEKSEIFDDQFSVERPDGSNFTLKIRSTKLEDSAMYFCASSPTGTNYGYTFGSGTRLTVV.

CDR3 amino acids: CASSQGIGGYTF. CDR3 bases: TGTGCCAGCAGTCAGGGGATTGGGGGCTACACCTTC. This chain joins TRBV27 and TRBJ1-2; possible D gene TRBD1, 6 bases. V gave up 5 bases and J gave up 8 bases, with 12 bases separating them. Germline V gives CDR1 MNHEY, CDR2 SMNVEV (reference sequence). This CDR3 is 12 amino acids long.

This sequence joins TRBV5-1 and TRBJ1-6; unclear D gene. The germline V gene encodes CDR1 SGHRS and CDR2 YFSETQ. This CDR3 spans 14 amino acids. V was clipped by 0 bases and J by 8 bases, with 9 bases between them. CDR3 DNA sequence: TGCGCCAGCAGCTTGGCTCCCGGAGATTCACCCCTCCACTTT. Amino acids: CASSLAPGDSPLHF.

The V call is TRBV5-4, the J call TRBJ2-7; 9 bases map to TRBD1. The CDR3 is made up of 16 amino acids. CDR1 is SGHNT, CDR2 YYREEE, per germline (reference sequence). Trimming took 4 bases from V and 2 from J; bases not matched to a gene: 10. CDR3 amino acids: CASSRPGTGHPYEQYF. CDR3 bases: TGTGCCAGCAGCCGCCCCGGGACAGGGCACCCCTACGAGCAGTACTTC.

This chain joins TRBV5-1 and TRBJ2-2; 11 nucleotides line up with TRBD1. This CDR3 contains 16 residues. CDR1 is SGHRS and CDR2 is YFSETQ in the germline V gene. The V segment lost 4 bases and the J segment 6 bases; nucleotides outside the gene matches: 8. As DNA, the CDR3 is TGCGCCAGCAGCACATTCGGACAGGGGGCAGCCGGGGAGCTGTTTTTT. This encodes CASSTFGQGAAGELFF.

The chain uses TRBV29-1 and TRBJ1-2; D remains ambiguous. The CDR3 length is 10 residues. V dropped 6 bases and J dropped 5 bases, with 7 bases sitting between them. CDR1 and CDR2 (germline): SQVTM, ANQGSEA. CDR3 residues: CSVDNYGYTF. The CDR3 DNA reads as TGCAGCGTCGACAATTATGGCTACACCTTC. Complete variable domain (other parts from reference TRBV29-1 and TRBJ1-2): SAVISQKPSRDICQRGTSLTIQCQVDSQVTMMFWYRQQPGQSLTLIATANQGSEATYESGFVIDKFPISRPNLTFSTLTVSNMSPEDSSIYLCSVDNYGYTFGSGTRLTVV.

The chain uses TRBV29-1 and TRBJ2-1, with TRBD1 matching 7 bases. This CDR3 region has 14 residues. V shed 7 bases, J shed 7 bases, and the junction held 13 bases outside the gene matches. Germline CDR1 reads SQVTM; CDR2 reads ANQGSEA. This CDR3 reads CSALTGLLRNEQFF. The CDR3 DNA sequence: TGCAGCGCACTGACAGGGCTCCTCCGGAATGAGCAGTTCTTC.

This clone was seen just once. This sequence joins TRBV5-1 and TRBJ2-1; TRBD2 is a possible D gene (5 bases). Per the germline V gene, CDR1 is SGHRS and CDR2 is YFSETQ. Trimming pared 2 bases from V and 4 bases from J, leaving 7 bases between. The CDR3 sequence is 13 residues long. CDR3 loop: CASSLTGYNEQFF. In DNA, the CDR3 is TGCGCCAGCAGCTTAACGGGGTACAATGAGCAGTTCTTC.

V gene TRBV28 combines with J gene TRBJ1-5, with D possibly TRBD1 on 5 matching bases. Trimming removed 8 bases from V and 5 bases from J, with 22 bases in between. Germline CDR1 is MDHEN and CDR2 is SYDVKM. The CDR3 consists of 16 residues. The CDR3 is CASGGTGKGFDQPQHF. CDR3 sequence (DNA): TGTGCCAGCGGGGGGACGGGCAAGGGGTTTGATCAGCCCCAGCATTTT.

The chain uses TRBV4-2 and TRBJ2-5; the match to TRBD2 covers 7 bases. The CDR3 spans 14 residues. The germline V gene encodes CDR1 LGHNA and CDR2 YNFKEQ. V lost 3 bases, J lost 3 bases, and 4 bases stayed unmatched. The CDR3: CASSQRGFKETQYF. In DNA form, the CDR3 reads TGTGCCAGCAGCCAGCGGGGGTTTAAAGAGACCCAGTACTTC.